This entry lists 23 T cell receptor beta chains sequenced from one sample in a study of cytomegalovirus exposure and HLA in healthy donors. In the PCR, 60 Vbeta and 13 Jbeta primers were used. Repertoires were generated with immunoSEQ multiplex PCR, while TCRdb's copy carries only in-frame clones and drops some. The sample holds 210,000 or so clones, 75% to 90% seen once. Sequencing was carried out using PBMCs. The origin of the receptors is a boy under 10 years old in good health and CMV-seronegative.

The CDR3: CASSSGRCTIYF. The DNA of the CDR3 is TGTGCCAGCAGCTCGGGTAGATGCACCATATATTTT. The chain is built from TRBV7-9 and TRBJ1-3, with D uncertain. The CDR3 length is 12 residues. Looked up from germline, CDR1 is SEHNR and CDR2 is FQNEAQ (reference sequence). Trimming cost V 4 bases and J 9 bases, with 10 bases left between them.

This chain uses TRBV9 with TRBJ2-3; TRBD1 matches at 9 bases. Losses at the gene ends were 2 bases for V and 2 bases for J; bases not matched to a gene: 9. Germline values: CDR1 SGDLS, CDR2 YYNGEE. This CDR3 spans 17 amino acids. This chain's CDR3 is CASSVGKDRGLTDTQYF. Here the CDR3 DNA reads TGTGCCAGCAGCGTGGGAAAGGACAGGGGACTCACAGATACGCAGTATTTT.

As concerns this clone: At one boundary the junction diverges from the germline segment, which might be a read error. This chain joins TRBV23-1 and TRBJ1-2; D perhaps matches TRBD1 (5 bases). TRBV23-1 is identified as an open reading frame with a role that is uncertain. CDR3 length equals 8 residues. The CDR3 DNA reads as TGCGCCAGCAGTCAACAGGGCTTC. Residues: CASSQQGF.

The chain carries TRBV25-1 and TRBJ2-5; 10 bases are shared with TRBD1. The CDR3 spans 16 residues. Germline values: CDR1 MGHDK, CDR2 SYGVNS. V lost 0 bases and J lost 5; bases outside the gene matches: 6. The CDR3 loop reads CASSEYGGTGDETQYF. CDR3 nucleotides: TGTGCCAGCAGTGAATATGGGGGGACAGGGGACGAGACCCAGTACTTC. Supplemented by reference TRBV25-1 and TRBJ2-5, the full variable domain reads EADIYQTPRYLVIGTGKKITLECSQTMGHDKMYWYQQDPGMELHLIHYSYGVNSTEKGDLSSESTVSRIRTEHFPLTLESARPSHTSQYLCASSEYGGTGDETQYFGPGTRLLVL.

The chain combines TRBV4-2 with TRBJ1-1, with D unresolved. There are 13 residues in the CDR3. Germline V lookup: CDR1 LGHNA, CDR2 YNFKEQ. V lost 2 bases and J 6 bases, leaving 10 bases between the germline ends. The CDR3 DNA is TGTGCCAGCAGCCAACCGGGGATCGCTGAAGCTTTCTTT. This codes for CASSQPGIAEAFF.

The chain has TRBV19 and TRBJ2-5; D uncertain. The J call may not be correct, given that the DNA end is closer to TRBJ2-7. In germline, CDR1 is LNHDA, CDR2 SQIVND (reference sequence). The CDR3 totals 13 residues. The DNA for the CDR3 is TGTGCCAGTAGTATTGACCGTTACTACGAGCAGTACTTC. Its translation: CASSIDRYYEQYF.

The V gene is TRBV11-1, the J gene TRBJ2-1, with 8 bases lining up with TRBD2. The length of the CDR3 is 15 residues. The junction had 9 bases not matched to a gene; V was cut back by 3 bases and J by 8 bases. The V gene's germline CDR1 is SGHAT and CDR2 FQDESV (reference sequence). The chain's CDR3 is CASSFGSGITDEQFF. The CDR3 bases are TGTGCCAGCAGCTTTGGTAGCGGGATCACCGATGAGCAGTTCTTC.

This chain uses TRBV29-1 with TRBJ2-1, with a possible D match to TRBD2 (5 bases). Germline CDR1 reads SQVTM; CDR2 reads ANQGSEA. Trimming took 4 bases from V and 8 from J, leaving 15 bases between them. The CDR3 runs 13 residues. The CDR3 bases are TGCAGCGTTGTAACCCTAGCTGTCTATGAGCAGTTCTTC. It translates to CSVVTLAVYEQFF.

The chain is built from TRBV30 and TRBJ1-5; D is unresolved. The V end was cut by 0 bases, the J end by 3 bases, with 9 bases between. Per the germline V gene, CDR1 is GTSNPN and CDR2 is SVGIG (reference sequence). This CDR3 region has 14 residues. CDR3 DNA sequence: TGTGCCTGGAGTGTCGGGAGCGACAATCAGCCCCAGCATTTT. Residues: CAWSVGSDNQPQHF.

The chain joins TRBV30 to TRBJ2-1, with a tentative D call TRBD2 (5 bases). The germline CDR1 and CDR2 sequences are GTSNPN and SVGIG (reference sequence). The CDR3 is 13 residues long. V was shortened by 2 bases and J by 6 bases, with 11 bases between the two germline ends. The CDR3 bases are TGTGCCTGGAGTTCCGGACTCGGCAATGAGCAGTTCTTC. It is translated as CAWSSGLGNEQFF.

The chain employs TRBV4-2 and TRBJ2-7; no reliable D call. Trimming stripped 5 bases from V and 6 bases from J, with 14 bases between. Germline V lookup: CDR1 LGHNA, CDR2 YNFKEQ. This CDR3 is 13 amino acids long. The CDR3 sequence is CASSLDLVREQYF. The CDR3 bases are TGTGCCAGCAGCTTAGATCTAGTTCGCGAGCAGTACTTC.

The CDR3 coding sequence is TGTGCCAGCAGCATCCGGGACAGGGGGAGTATTGAAGCTTTCTTT. Its protein is CASSIRDRGSIEAFF. This rearrangement joins TRBV5-8 to TRBJ1-1; 11 bases are a match to TRBD1. Per the germline V gene, CDR1 is SGHTS and CDR2 is YDEGEE. J lost 7 bases, V lost 4 bases, and 9 bases had no gene match. The CDR3 has 15 amino acids.

This clone showed up just once. The rearrangement uses TRBV6-6 and TRBJ2-7, with D possibly being TRBD2 (6 bases). The CDR3 has 14 amino acids. Germline CDR1 reads MNHNY; CDR2 reads SVGAGI (reference sequence). Trimming removed 6 bases from V and 1 base from J, with 13 bases in between. CDR3 sequence: CASRADGGSYEQYF. The CDR3 nucleotides are TGTGCCAGCAGGGCAGACGGGGGTTCCTACGAGCAGTACTTC.

The chain employs TRBV6-5 and TRBJ2-7; perhaps TRBD2 as D (6 bases). CDR1 MNHEY and CDR2 SVGAGI come from the germline V gene. The CDR3 contains 15 residues. The V gene lost 11 bases and the J gene lost 3 bases, with 23 bases spanning the gap. The CDR3 DNA is TGTGCCTCCTCACCGCCCGGGACTGGGCGCTACGAGCAGTACTTC. It translates to CASSPPGTGRYEQYF.

The chain joins TRBV27 to TRBJ2-2; the match to TRBD1 covers 8 bases. Germline V gene lookup returns CDR1 MNHEY and CDR2 SMNVEV (reference sequence). This CDR3 has 14 residues. V trimming: 8 bases; J trimming: 6 bases; junction bases outside the gene matches: 8. The CDR3 reads CASLLSGGPGELFF. CDR3 nucleotides: TGTGCCAGCCTACTTTCAGGGGGCCCCGGGGAGCTGTTTTTT.

V and J are TRBV7-9 and TRBJ1-2; unclear D gene. Trimming took off 3 bases at V and 3 bases at J, with 11 bases between the two ends. The CDR3 has 14 residues. Germline V gene lookup returns CDR1 SEHNR and CDR2 FQNEAQ (reference sequence). CDR3 amino acids: CASSFPGTYYGYTF. CDR3 in DNA: TGTGCCAGCAGCTTCCCAGGAACCTACTATGGCTACACCTTC.

The chain couples TRBV6-6 to TRBJ1-1; D unresolved. The V gene lost 6 bases and the J gene lost 0 bases, with 5 bases spanning the gap. This CDR3 is built from 12 residues. Looked up from germline, CDR1 is MNHNY and CDR2 is SVGAGI (reference sequence). The DNA for the CDR3 is TGTGCCAGCAGCAGATTGAACACTGAAGCTTTCTTT. As protein: CASSRLNTEAFF.

Concerning this clone itself: Other DNA sequences in this sample translate to the same CDR3. CDR3 nucleotide sequence: TGTGCCAGCAGTTACTCAAAGGGGGCGGTTGAAGCTTTCTTT. This codes for CASSYSKGAVEAFF. The chain joins TRBV6-5 to TRBJ1-1, with 7 bases identical to TRBD1. Germline V gives CDR1 MNHEY, CDR2 SVGAGI. There are 14 residues in the CDR3. V was pared by 0 bases and J by 7 bases, with 5 bases of the junction left unmatched.

The chain is built from TRBV7-2 and TRBJ1-5; TRBD1 might be the D (5 bases). This CDR3 has 16 amino acids. In germline, CDR1 is SGHTA, CDR2 FQGNSA. V lost 0 bases and J lost 9, with 18 bases in between. The CDR3 protein is CASSLADTSRGPPQHF. DNA of the CDR3: TGTGCCAGCAGCTTAGCCGACACAAGTAGGGGCCCGCCCCAGCATTTT.

The CDR3: CASSQDRDRGQETQYF. CDR3 nucleotide sequence: TGTGCCAGCAGCCAAGACCGAGACAGGGGGCAAGAGACCCAGTACTTC. V usage is TRBV4-2 and J usage is TRBJ2-5; 9 bases fit TRBD1. The CDR3 runs to 16 residues. Trimming at V came to 0 bases and at J to 2 bases, leaving 4 bases not matched to a gene. Per germline, CDR1 LGHNA and CDR2 YNFKEQ.

The rearrangement links TRBV29-1 to TRBJ1-2, with TRBD1 matching over 8 bases. With 4 bases clipped from V and 8 bases from J, the junction kept 15 bases outside the gene matches. The CDR3 sequence is 15 residues long. Germline CDR1 is SQVTM and CDR2 is ANQGSEA. The chain's CDR3 is CSVVVVGQGRPGYTF. The CDR3 DNA reads as TGCAGCGTTGTTGTCGTCGGACAGGGTCGTCCAGGCTACACCTTC.

The chain's CDR3 is CASSGRQGAGEAFF. The CDR3 nucleotides are TGTGCCAGCAGTGGGCGACAGGGGGCCGGTGAAGCTTTCTTT. The V call is TRBV6-1, the J call TRBJ1-1, with 10 bases aligning to TRBD1. The CDR3 extends over 14 amino acids. Germline CDR1 reads MNHNS; CDR2 reads SASEGT. The V and J ends lost 4 bases and 7 bases, in that order; junction bases with no gene match: 6.

In DNA form, the CDR3 reads TGTGCCAGCAGCCCGGGGACTATAGTCACTGAGCAGTTCTTC. Amino acids: CASSPGTIVTEQFF. This chain links TRBV7-9 with TRBJ2-1, with 7 positions matching TRBD2. Looked up from germline, CDR1 is SEHNR and CDR2 is FQNEAQ (reference sequence). There are 14 residues in the CDR3. J was trimmed by 9 bases and V by 5 bases; bases with no gene match: 10.